The rows below give T cell receptor beta chains drawn from one sample of a study of blood T cells in healthy people across ages. TCRdb reprocessed the 5' RACE reads with MiXCR, giving one entry per CDR3 protein. The sample contains about 830,000 distinct CDR3 sequences, approximately 67% of which appear only once. Sequencing was carried out using blood. The receptors stem from a man aged 30 to 45 in good health. The CDR3 runs from the conserved cysteine through the conserved F or W. The D gene is left open where the match is weak. Rows give clone size only sometimes, using once, few, many, or a class for an expanded clone.

>.|TRBV7-3|TRBJ2-1|15|.
TGTGCCAGCAGCTTAAGGTCAGGGGCGTGGAATGAGCAGTTCTTC
CASSLRSGAWNEQFF
>.|TRBV29-1|TRBJ2-7|12|TRBD1
TGCAGCGTTGGAGGGACAGCCTACGAGCAGTACTTC
CSVGGTAYEQYF
>.|TRBV24-1|TRBJ2-1|13|TRBD2
TGTGCCACCAGTGATTATCAGGGAGGGGAGCAGTTCTTC
CATSDYQGGEQFF
>.|TRBV30|TRBJ2-4|14|TRBD1
TGTGCCTGGAGTTGGGGGACAGGGCCCAACATTCAGTACTTC
CAWSWGTGPNIQYF
>.|TRBV14|TRBJ2-1|17|TRBD2
TGTGCCAGCAGCCAAGACGGCTTGGCGGGGGGCCGCAATGAGCAGTTCTTC
CASSQDGLAGGRNEQFF
>.|TRBV2|TRBJ2-4|13|.
TGTGCCAGCATGGGAGTAGCCAAAAACATTCAGTACTTC
CASMGVAKNIQYF
>.|TRBV9|TRBJ1-4|15|.
TGTGCCAGCAGCGTTCGGGGGGCGGTAGATGAAAAACTGTTTTTT
CASSVRGAVDEKLFF
>.|TRBV28|TRBJ2-3|14|.
TGTGCCAGCAGCCCGACAATGAGCACAGATACGCAGTATTTT
CASSPTMSTDTQYF
>few|TRBV7-2|TRBJ2-1|16|.
TGTGCCAGCAGCTGGGGGGGCGGGGAATCTCGGAATGAGCAGTTCTTC
CASSWGGGESRNEQFF
>.|TRBV12-3/TRBV12-4|TRBJ2-7|14|.
TGTGCCAGCAGAAGACAGGGCGGGAGGAGCGAGCAGTACTTC
CASRRQGGRSEQYF
>.|TRBV6-2/TRBV6-3|TRBJ1-2|13|.
TGTGCCAGCAGCTTGTCCAGGGTCTATGGCTACACCTTC
CASSLSRVYGYTF
>once|TRBV3-1|TRBJ2-3|12|.
TGTGCCAGCAGCCAAGAAGTAGATACGCAGTATTTT
CASSQEVDTQYF
>.|TRBV2|TRBJ1-2|13|TRBD1
TGTGCCACAGGCGAAGGGGGCGCCTATGGCTACACCTTC
CATGEGGAYGYTF
>many|TRBV3-1|TRBJ1-1|12|.
TGCGCCAGCAGCCAGCTGAACACTGAAGCTTTCTTT
CASSQLNTEAFF
>.|TRBV10-3|TRBJ2-5|13|.
TGTGCCATCAATACGGACATTCAAGAGACCCAGTACTTC
CAINTDIQETQYF
>.|TRBV12-3/TRBV12-4|TRBJ2-1|15|TRBD2
TGTGCCAGCAACCCGGGACTAGCCTTGGTGGATGAGCAGTTCTTC
CASNPGLALVDEQFF
>.|TRBV5-5|TRBJ2-5|15|.
TGTGCCAGCAGCTGGTATGGGGGGCGCGGAGAGACCCAGTACTTC
CASSWYGGRGETQYF
>.|TRBV20-1|TRBJ2-7|15|.
TGCAGTGCTAGAGATGGAGGGGAGAGCTCCTACGAGCAGTACTTC
CSARDGGESSYEQYF
>many|TRBV28|TRBJ2-7|14|TRBD1
TGTGCCAGCAGCCCCGGGACAGGGCTCTACGAGCAGTACTTC
CASSPGTGLYEQYF
>few|TRBV4-3|TRBJ2-3|16|TRBD2
TGCGCCAGCAGCCAAATGGGGACTAGCGGAACAGATACGCAGTATTTT
CASSQMGTSGTDTQYF
>.|TRBV12-3/TRBV12-4|TRBJ2-1|14|TRBD1
TGTGCCAGCAGTTTAGCGACAGGGGGCAGTGAGCAGTTCTTC
CASSLATGGSEQFF
>.|TRBV20-1|TRBJ2-3|15|.
TGCAGTGCTAGAACAGGGGCTAGCGATGCAGATACGCAGTATTTT
CSARTGASDADTQYF
>.|TRBV7-9|TRBJ2-1|16|TRBD1
TGTGCCAGCAGCCCGAGGGGACAGGTTCCTTCTAATGAGCAGTTCTTC
CASSPRGQVPSNEQFF
>.|TRBV2|TRBJ2-7|15|TRBD1
TGTGCCAGCAGTATCCGGGACAGGGTTATCAACGAGCAGTACTTC
CASSIRDRVINEQYF
>once|TRBV6-5|TRBJ1-1|15|.
TGTGCCAGCAGTAACCGGGACGTAGACCCAAACACAGCTTTCTTT
CASSNRDVDPNTAFF
>.|TRBV5-1|TRBJ2-1|16|TRBD1
TGCGCCAGCAGCTACCGGACAGGGGGAATCACTAATGAGCAGTTCTTC
CASSYRTGGITNEQFF
>.|TRBV6-2/TRBV6-3|TRBJ1-1|13|.
TGTGCCAGCAGTTATCAGGGCCGAACGGAAGCTTTCTTT
CASSYQGRTEAFF
>.|TRBV20-1|TRBJ2-1|15|TRBD2
TGCAGTGCTAGAGATCGGAGCGGGGGTAACAATGAGCAGTTCTTC
CSARDRSGGNNEQFF
>.|TRBV14|TRBJ2-7|15|TRBD1
TGTGCCAGCAGTACATGGACAGGGCGTCTTTTCGAGCAGTACTTC
CASSTWTGRLFEQYF
>few|TRBV29-1|TRBJ2-1|16|TRBD2
TGCAGCGTTGAAGCCCAGCGGGGGAGGTTCTACAATGAGCAGTTCTTC
CSVEAQRGRFYNEQFF
>once|TRBV6-6|TRBJ1-1|13|.
TGTGCCACCTTCCGGGCCCCGGACACTGAAGCTTTCTTT
CATFRAPDTEAFF
>.|TRBV9|TRBJ2-2|15|TRBD1
TGTGCCAGCAGCGCCGAACACAGGGGTACCGGGGAGCTGTTTTTT
CASSAEHRGTGELFF
>.|TRBV4-3|TRBJ1-5|16|TRBD1
TGCGCCAGCAGCCAAGATACCCGGACAGGGCGTCAGCCCCAGCATTTT
CASSQDTRTGRQPQHF
>.|TRBV3-1|TRBJ2-1|16|.
TGTGCCAGCAGCCAAGAATGGAGCATCGGGCCCAATGAGCAGTTCTTC
CASSQEWSIGPNEQFF
>.|TRBV20-1|TRBJ2-5|12|TRBD1
TGCAGTGCTAGAGCCCCAGGGGGGACCCAGTACTTC
CSARAPGGTQYF
>.|TRBV7-2|TRBJ1-3|16|TRBD1
TGTGCCAGCAGCTTCCAGGGGGCATACTCTGGAAACACCATATATTTT
CASSFQGAYSGNTIYF
>.|TRBV29-1|TRBJ2-5|13|.
TGCAGCGTTGATTTAGGGCTAGAAGAGACCCAGTACTTC
CSVDLGLEETQYF
>.|TRBV21-1|TRBJ2-4|14|.
TGTGCCAGCAGCAAGATGGGACAGAAAAACATTCAGTACTTC
CASSKMGQKNIQYF
>.|TRBV7-6|TRBJ2-1|14|TRBD2
TGTGCCAGCAGCTTAGGGAGCGGGAGCAATGAGCAGTTCTTC
CASSLGSGSNEQFF
>.|TRBV6-2/TRBV6-3|TRBJ1-6|14|.
TGTGCCAGCACTCGCCGGGGTGGGAATTCACCCCTCCACTTT
CASTRRGGNSPLHF
>.|TRBV20-1|TRBJ2-7|12|.
TGCAGTGCTAGAGATCCCTTCTACGAGCAGTACTTC
CSARDPFYEQYF
>few|TRBV4-3|TRBJ2-7|15|.
TGCGCCAGCAGCCAAGAAATACAGGACCGCTACGAGCAGTACTTC
CASSQEIQDRYEQYF
>once|TRBV7-8|TRBJ2-7|15|TRBD1
TGTGCCAGCCAAGGCCCGACAGGGGGCTCCTACGAGCAGTACTTC
CASQGPTGGSYEQYF
>medium-sized|TRBV6-1|TRBJ2-5|13|.
TGTGCCAGCAGTGACAGGGGCGCGGAGACCCAGTACTTC
CASSDRGAETQYF
>.|TRBV5-1|TRBJ1-6|15|.
TGCGCCAGCAGCTTGGATCCAGGCCTTAATTCACCCCTCCACTTT
CASSLDPGLNSPLHF
>few|TRBV12-3/TRBV12-4|TRBJ2-7|13|.
TGTGCCAGCAGTTTAGCACAGGGTTCCGAGCAGTACTTC
CASSLAQGSEQYF
>.|TRBV6-6|TRBJ2-4|16|TRBD1
TGTGCCAGCAGTTACTCGACACAGGGGGCGGGAGACATTCAGTACTTC
CASSYSTQGAGDIQYF
>.|TRBV6-1|TRBJ2-7|15|.
TGTGCCAGCAGTCCCACCGGGTCCTCTTTATACGAGCAGTACTTC
CASSPTGSSLYEQYF
>.|TRBV20-1|TRBJ2-3|11|.
TGCAGTGCAGTCTCCCAGGATACGCAGTATTTT
CSAVSQDTQYF
>.|TRBV7-6|TRBJ2-5|15|TRBD2
TGTGCCAGCAGCACGAGAGCGGGGGCGCAAGAGACCCAGTACTTC
CASSTRAGAQETQYF
>.|TRBV15|TRBJ2-5|15|TRBD1
TGTGCCACCAGCAGTGACAGGGAAGTTAAAGAGACCCAGTACTTC
CATSSDREVKETQYF
>.|TRBV5-1|TRBJ2-7|16|.
TGCGCCAGCAGCTTGGGACAGGGAGGGGCCTACAATGAGCAGTACTTC
CASSLGQGGAYNEQYF
>.|TRBV7-3|TRBJ2-5|17|TRBD1
TGTGCCAGCAGCTTACGGGGACAGGGGAATATACAAGAGACCCAGTACTTC
CASSLRGQGNIQETQYF
>.|TRBV25-1|TRBJ1-6|15|.
TGTGCCAGCAGTGGCGAAGGGGCCGGGTGGTCACCCCTCCACTTT
CASSGEGAGWSPLHF
>.|TRBV7-9|TRBJ1-2|13|.
TGTGCCAGCAGCCTCGACAGGAACCCTGGCTACACCTTC
CASSLDRNPGYTF
>.|TRBV20-1|TRBJ2-2|13|TRBD1
TGCAGTGCTCCGGGACAGGGGGCCGGGGAGCTGTTTTTT
CSAPGQGAGELFF
>.|TRBV6-1|TRBJ2-5|15|.
TGTGCCAGCAGCCCGAAAAGAGAGGTTGAAGAGACCCAGTACTTC
CASSPKREVEETQYF
>.|TRBV30|TRBJ1-2|13|.
TGTGCCTGGAGTCCCGCCAGGGACTATGGCTACACCTTC
CAWSPARDYGYTF
>.|TRBV11-2|TRBJ2-1|19|.
TGTGCCAGCAGCTTAAGGAGGGGGGCAGGATCAGGGAACTACAATGAGCAGTTCTTC
CASSLRRGAGSGNYNEQFF
>.|TRBV20-1|TRBJ2-7|15|.
TGCAGTGCTAGTCCCCCTGAGAGGGGAACCTACGAGCAGTACTTC
CSASPPERGTYEQYF